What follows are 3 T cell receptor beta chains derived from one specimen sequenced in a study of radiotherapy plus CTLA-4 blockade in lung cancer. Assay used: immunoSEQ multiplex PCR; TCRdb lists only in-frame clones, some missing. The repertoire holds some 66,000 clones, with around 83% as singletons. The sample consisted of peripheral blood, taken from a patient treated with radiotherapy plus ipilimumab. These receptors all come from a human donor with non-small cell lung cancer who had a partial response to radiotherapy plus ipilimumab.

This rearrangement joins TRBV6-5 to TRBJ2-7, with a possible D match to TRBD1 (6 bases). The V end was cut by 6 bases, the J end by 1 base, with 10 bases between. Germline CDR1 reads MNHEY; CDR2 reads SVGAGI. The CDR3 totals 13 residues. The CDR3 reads CASRRTASYEQYF. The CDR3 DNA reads TGTGCCAGCAGAAGGACAGCTTCCTACGAGCAGTACTTC.

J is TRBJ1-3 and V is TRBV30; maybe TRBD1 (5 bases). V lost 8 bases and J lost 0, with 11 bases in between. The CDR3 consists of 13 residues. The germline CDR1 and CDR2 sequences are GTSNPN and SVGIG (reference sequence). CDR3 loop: CAGAINSGNTIYF. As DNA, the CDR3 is TGTGCCGGGGCCATCAACTCTGGAAACACCATATATTTT.

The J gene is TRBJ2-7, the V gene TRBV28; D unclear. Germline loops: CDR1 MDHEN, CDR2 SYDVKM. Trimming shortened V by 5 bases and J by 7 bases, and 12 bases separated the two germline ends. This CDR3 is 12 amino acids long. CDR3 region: CASSGRVIEQYF. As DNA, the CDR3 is TGTGCCAGCAGTGGCCGGGTCATAGAGCAGTACTTC. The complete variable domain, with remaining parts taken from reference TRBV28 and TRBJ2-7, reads DVKVTQSSRYLVKRTGEKVFLECVQDMDHENMFWYRQDPGLGLRLIYFSYDVKMKEKGDIPEGYSVSREKKERFSLILESASTNQTSMYLCASSGRVIEQYFGPGTRLTVT.